This T cell receptor (beta chain) originates from a study of CD8 T cells in Susac syndrome. Germline CDR1 and CDR2: SGHNT and YYREEE (reference sequence). This CDR3 is built from 13 residues. With V trimmed by 4 bases and J by 3 bases, 4 bases remained unmatched. The authors reverse transcribed roughly 0.5 to 1 ug RNA with random hexamers. TCRdb re-analysed the immunoSEQ multiplex PCR reads in MiXCR, keeping a single row per CDR3 protein. The top ten hold 0.093% of the sample, which has approximately 180,000 distinct CDR3 sequences, 90% to 96% seen once. This clonotype originated in a human donor with multiple sclerosis. Sequencing was done on a sample of CD4+ T cells from PBMCs. The chain has TRBV5-4 and TRBJ2-7; 7 bases map to TRBD1. CDR3 in DNA: TGTGCCAGCAGCCGGGACAGCCGCTACGAGCAGTACTTC. This encodes CASSRDSRYEQYF.